The rows below give T cell receptor beta chains drawn from one sample of a study of blood T cell repertoires in COVID-19. Libraries were prepared by immunoSEQ multiplex PCR; TCRdb keeps only in-frame clonotypes and omits some of them. This table holds some 97,000 clones, 85% found once. Source material: peripheral blood. The receptor source for this set is a man aged 45 to 65 with active or convalescent COVID-19. The conserved cysteine and the conserved F or W are not part of the CDR3 here. Fields, in order: CDR3 protein, CDR3 length, V gene, D gene. D genes are given only for firm matches.

ASSSDRGNSPLH 12 TRBV6-5 TRBD1
ASSEPQDNSPLH 12 TRBV2 NA
ASHGGGARSYEQY 13 TRBV25-1 NA
ASSFTPRPGDTQY 13 TRBV6-5 NA
ASSPRTGGTEAF 12 TRBV5-6 TRBD1
ASSPSRGSYAF 11 TRBV11-1 NA
ASSLAGTGRSYEQY 14 TRBV11-3 NA
ASSLLTSGAHNEQF 14 TRBV7-6 TRBD2
ASTWTETNTGELF 13 TRBV6-5 NA
ASSEETGVPGELF 13 TRBV2 TRBD1
ASSERLNTEAF 11 TRBV11-2 NA
ASSLRTSGGHQETQY 15 TRBV7-3 TRBD2
ASSLGRGLGYT 11 TRBV27 TRBD1
ASSQGLEATDTQY 13 TRBV3-1/TRBV3-2 TRBD2
AWTSLSPYNEQF 12 TRBV30 NA
ASNRVAISTDTQY 13 TRBV28 NA
ASRGGNTGELF 11 TRBV5-4 TRBD2
ASSIRGTGGLDEQY 14 TRBV19 TRBD1
SVESRGNTEAF 11 TRBV29-1 NA
ASSQTGGGSGYT 12 TRBV3-1/TRBV3-2 TRBD1
ASSELRGTPDTQY 13 TRBV14 NA
ASSLNGGTEAF 11 TRBV12-3/TRBV12-4 NA
ASSQTTGLLY 10 TRBV3-1/TRBV3-2 TRBD1
ASLRLAGGPTDTQY 14 TRBV2 TRBD2
ASSLRQGAGEQY 12 TRBV5-1 TRBD1
ASNRRKGDEQY 11 TRBV25-1 NA
ASSLWASGSYNEQF 14 TRBV7-2 TRBD2
ASSLLGHPDTQY 12 TRBV27 NA
ATSRRLPSDTQY 12 TRBV24-1 NA
ASSPQAGTPYEQY 13 TRBV18 NA
ASSLMTSARLENIQY 15 TRBV11-2 TRBD2
ASSSSRSYEQY 11 TRBV7-9 NA
ASSSTTWEGYT 11 TRBV7-2 NA
ASTPGTDDSPLH 12 TRBV7-8 TRBD1
ASSIGVDQPQH 11 TRBV19 NA
ASTGGLVIYNEQF 13 TRBV6-6 TRBD2
ASSLAAAFSTDTQY 14 TRBV11-1 NA
ASSYFDSRSPLH 12 TRBV6-5 NA
ATRTGREGTEQF 12 TRBV27 TRBD2
ASTGRGRADTQY 12 TRBV6-4 NA
SVEEISGTTYEQY 13 TRBV29-1 TRBD2
ASSFLRGITAEAF 13 TRBV11-3 NA
ASSLATSGDETQY 13 TRBV5-1 TRBD2
ASSLGGPRNTEAF 13 TRBV5-5 NA
ASNAYGILYEQY 12 TRBV5-6 NA
ASSETPGLAAYNEQF 15 TRBV9 TRBD2
ASSAIRGSGRGTGELF 16 TRBV7-9 TRBD2
ASSQGQPQH 9 TRBV19 NA
ASSPTVGEQY 10 TRBV7-9 NA
ASSSGTSANEQY 12 TRBV5-1 TRBD2
ASRLTGQAVNEQY 13 TRBV19 TRBD1
AWKGQEFTEAF 11 TRBV30 TRBD1
ASSLWSGAGNEQF 13 TRBV27 NA
ASGHPSTDTQY 11 TRBV3-1/TRBV3-2 NA
ASSLGLAGRNEQF 13 TRBV5-8 TRBD2